This TCR beta chain was observed in a study of CD8 T cells in ankylosing spondylitis. J was trimmed by 4 bases and V by 5 bases; bases with no gene match: 9. Germline loops: CDR1 SGHVS, CDR2 FQNEAQ. The length of the CDR3 is 16 residues. Each CDR3 protein gets one entry after TCRdb re-called the 5' RACE reads with MiXCR. The repertoire holds 130,000 or so distinct CDR3 sequences, with over 9.5% as singletons. This clonotype was counted between two and nine times. The chain couples TRBV7-8 to TRBJ2-1; the match to TRBD1 covers 9 bases. The source material was blood, either unsorted or a sorted T cell fraction (not recorded which). This TCR derives from a female donor with ankylosing spondylitis or in good health (not recorded which). The CDR3 DNA reads TGTGCCAGCAGCCCCAGACAGGGGGTTTTATACAATGAGCAGTTCTTC. It specifies CASSPRQGVLYNEQFF.